These 25 T cell receptor beta chains originate from one sample sequenced in a study of response to subunit inactivated influenza vaccine. TCRdb reanalysed the RT-PCR reads using MiXCR and keeps one entry per CDR3 protein. The profile shows hundreds of thousands of distinct CDR3 sequences, about 15% of them singletons. Sequenced here: PBMCs from blood, sampled roughly 15 days before vaccination. The source of these receptors is a man aged 45 to 65 who received an inactivated influenza vaccine.

The sample holds a few counts of this clonotype. The V gene is TRBV5-6, the J gene TRBJ1-2, with 8 bases identical to TRBD1. V was pared by 3 bases and J by 4 bases, with 8 bases of the junction left unmatched. CDR3 length: 15 residues. The germline CDR1 and CDR2 sequences are SGHDT and YYEEEE. The CDR3, as DNA: TGTGCCAGCAGCTGGGGACAGGTATTTGCCTATGGCTACACCTTC. Amino acids: CASSWGQVFAYGYTF. The full variable domain, in which reference TRBV5-6 and TRBJ1-2 provide the parts outside the CDR3, is DAGVTQSPTHLIKTRGQQVTLRCSPKSGHDTVSWYQQALGQGPQFIFQYYEEEERQRGNFPDRFSGHQFPNYSSELNVNALLLGDSALYLCASSWGQVFAYGYTFGSGTRLTVV.

There are many counts of this clonotype. The chain links TRBV5-5 to TRBJ2-1, with D uncertain. Germline-derived CDR1 and CDR2 are SGHKS and YYEKEE (reference sequence). V was clipped by 4 bases and J by 0 bases, with 11 bases between them. The CDR3 is made up of 15 amino acids. CDR3 region: CASSLDPSSYNEQFF. The CDR3 DNA sequence: TGTGCCAGCAGCCTGGACCCGAGCTCCTACAATGAGCAGTTCTTC.

This clonotype appeared a few times. The V gene is TRBV7-2, the J gene TRBJ2-3, with 7 nucleotides matching TRBD1. Trimming removed 5 bases from V and 7 bases from J; junction bases left unmatched: 6. The germline V gene has CDR1 SGHTA and CDR2 FQGNSA. The CDR3 extends over 13 amino acids. The CDR3 nucleotides read TGTGCCAGCAGCAGAGGGGGCCGAAATACGCAGTATTTT. Encoded protein: CASSRGGRNTQYF.

The chain links TRBV3-1 to TRBJ2-5; D gene ambiguous. The CDR3 extends over 13 amino acids. Trimming pared 1 base from V and 4 bases from J, leaving 7 bases between. Germline V CDR1 and CDR2: LGHDT, YNNKEL (reference sequence). In nucleotides, the CDR3 is TGTGCCAGCAGCCAAGGGCGAGTAGAGACCCAGTACTTC. Its protein is CASSQGRVETQYF.

This clonotype was detected many times. V usage is TRBV29-1 and J usage is TRBJ2-1, with 12 bases identical to TRBD2. After removal of 1 base from V and 0 bases from J, the junction contained 4 bases not matched to a gene. Germline V gene data show CDR1 as SQVTM and CDR2 as ANQGSEA. CDR3 length: 17 amino acids. CDR3 DNA: TGCAGCGTTGAAGCTAGCGGGAGGGTGAGCTCCTACAATGAGCAGTTCTTC. Protein sequence: CSVEASGRVSSYNEQFF.

The chain recombines TRBV7-2 with TRBJ2-2, with TRBD2 matching over 8 bases. The CDR3 is 16 amino acids. The V and J ends lost 1 base and 1 base, in that order; junction bases with no gene match: 2. From germline, CDR1 is SGHTA and CDR2 FQGNSA. The CDR3 nucleotides read TGTGCCAGCAGCTTAGATAGCGGGATGAACACCGGGGAGCTGTTTTTT. It yields the protein CASSLDSGMNTGELFF.

This clonotype was detected only a few times. The J gene is TRBJ2-3, the V gene TRBV7-9, with TRBD2 identical over 8 bases. Germline CDR1 is SEHNR and CDR2 is FQNEAQ (reference sequence). This CDR3 region has 15 residues. Trimming removed 1 base from V and 2 bases from J; junction bases left unmatched: 2. DNA of the CDR3: TGTGCCAGCAGCTTAGGGCGGGGGGTCACAGATACGCAGTATTTT. This translates into CASSLGRGVTDTQYF.

This chain links TRBV2 with TRBJ2-5; 8 nucleotides line up with TRBD1. CDR1 is SNHLY and CDR2 is FYNNEI in the germline V gene. With 5 bases clipped from V and 5 bases from J, the junction kept 10 bases outside the gene matches. This CDR3 is 15 amino acids long. DNA of the CDR3: TGTGCCAGCAGTCCGCAGGGGGCTGGGGATGAGACCCAGTACTTC. Translation: CASSPQGAGDETQYF.

This chain joins TRBV6-6 and TRBJ2-1; no clear D. Germline lookup yields CDR1 MNHNY and CDR2 SVGAGI (reference sequence). This CDR3 comprises 13 residues. Trimming removed 0 bases from V and 6 bases from J, with 6 bases in between. The CDR3 loop is CASSYSDLNEQFF. CDR3 DNA sequence: TGTGCCAGCAGTTACTCGGATCTCAATGAGCAGTTCTTC.

The rearrangement joins TRBV5-1 to TRBJ2-3, with 7 bases that match TRBD2. V was clipped by 4 bases and J by 0 bases; unmatched bases: 8. Germline CDR1 reads SGHRS; CDR2 reads YFSETQ. This CDR3 has 16 residues. The CDR3 region has the DNA TGCGCCAGCAGCACCTCGACTAGCAGAAGCACAGATACGCAGTATTTT. The encoded protein is CASSTSTSRSTDTQYF.

The chain combines TRBV25-1 with TRBJ2-2, with 8 positions matching TRBD2. Germline CDR1 reads MGHDK; CDR2 reads SYGVNS. CDR3 size: 15 residues. Trimming cost V 4 bases and J 8 bases; bases outside gene matches: 9. CDR3 DNA sequence: TGTGCCAGCAGTGCCCTAGCGGGTCTGGCGGGGGAGCTGTTTTTT. It encodes CASSALAGLAGELFF.

Only a few counts were recorded for this clonotype. This chain joins TRBV28 and TRBJ2-1, with TRBD2 as a possible D gene (5 bases). This CDR3 is 11 amino acids long. Germline assignment: CDR1 MDHEN and CDR2 SYDVKM. The germline V and J ends were trimmed by 4 bases and 15 bases, with 13 bases remaining between them. CDR3 nucleotide sequence: TGTGCCAGCAGTTCGCCCGAGGGTAGGTTCTTC. This translates into CASSSPEGRFF.

J is TRBJ2-2 and V is TRBV27, with D uncertain. This CDR3 has 16 amino acids. Trimming took 2 bases from V and 4 from J, leaving 14 bases between them. CDR1 and CDR2 (germline): MNHEY, SMNVEV (reference sequence). CDR3 nucleotide sequence: TGTGCCAGCAGTTTACTTTCGTCGAGTGGCACCGGGGAGCTGTTTTTT. Amino acids: CASSLLSSSGTGELFF.

This clonotype was found a few times. DNA for the CDR3: TGTGCCAGCAGTCCGAGAGCTGACAGGGTTCAGGACAATGAGCAGTTCTTC. This encodes CASSPRADRVQDNEQFF. This chain links TRBV12-3 or TRBV12-4 with TRBJ2-1, with 7 bases identical to TRBD1. V trimming: 5 bases; J trimming: 5 bases; junction bases outside the gene matches: 15. CDR3 length: 17 amino acids.

This clonotype was observed a few times. The chain combines TRBV5-1 with TRBJ2-7, with 10 bases matching TRBD1. V trimming: 4 bases; J trimming: 1 base; junction bases outside the gene matches: 8. The CDR3 sequence is 16 residues long. Per the germline V gene, CDR1 is SGHRS and CDR2 is YFSETQ. CDR3 in DNA: TGCGCCAGCAGCCCGGCGGGGGACAGGGGATCCTACGAGCAGTACTTC. Protein sequence: CASSPAGDRGSYEQYF.

In its sample, this clonotype was seen a few times. The gene calls are TRBV7-9 and TRBJ2-2; 9 nucleotides align to TRBD1. V shed 5 bases and J 5 bases; nucleotides not matched to a gene: 9. The CDR3 sequence is 16 residues long. The germline CDR1 and CDR2 sequences are SEHNR and FQNEAQ (reference sequence). The DNA of the CDR3 is TGTGCCAGCAGCCCGAACAGGGGGCGGCGAACCGGGGAGCTGTTTTTT. Translated: CASSPNRGRRTGELFF.

On this clonotype itself: Its ends do not fully match the called genes, so a read error is possible. V usage is TRBV12-3 or TRBV12-4 and J usage is TRBJ2-3, with TRBD2 identical over 9 bases. The CDR3 covers 16 residues. CDR3 loop: CASSLASGGPTGTQYF. CDR3 nucleotides: TGTGCCAGCAGTTTAGCTAGCGGGGGCCCCACAGGTACGCAGTATTTT.

This clonotype was detected a few times. J is TRBJ1-1 and V is TRBV11-2, with a tentative D call TRBD1 (5 bases). Germline CDR1 reads SGHAT; CDR2 reads FQNNGV. The CDR3 has 15 residues. V was shortened by 6 bases and J by 1 base, with 15 bases between the two germline ends. The CDR3: CASRGTGTGNTEAFF. In DNA, the CDR3 is TGTGCCAGCAGGGGCACCGGGACGGGGAACACTGAAGCTTTCTTT.

This clonotype was recorded at least ten times. The gene calls are TRBV6-5 and TRBJ2-3; 7 nucleotides line up with TRBD1. V gave up 2 bases and J gave up 3 bases; unmatched junction bases: 2. This CDR3 is built from 14 residues. The germline V gene has CDR1 MNHEY and CDR2 SVGAGI. The CDR3 is CASSYNRGTDTQYF. The CDR3 DNA is TGTGCCAGCAGTTACAACAGGGGAACAGATACGCAGTATTTT.

As to this clonotype: This likely stems from a read error, as it lies one base from a far larger clone. The V gene is TRBV7-2, the J gene TRBJ2-5; D unclear. V was pared by 5 bases and J by 5 bases, with 6 bases between. The germline V gene has CDR1 SGHTA and CDR2 FQGNSA. This CDR3 comprises 11 residues. The chain's CDR3 is CASSKGETQYF. In nucleotides, the CDR3 is TGTGCCAGCAGCAAAGGGGAGACCCAGTACTTC.

This clonotype was picked up many times. The chain uses TRBV20-1 and TRBJ1-5, with TRBD1 as a possible D gene (5 bases). The CDR3 contains 14 residues. The germline V gene has CDR1 DFQATT and CDR2 SNEGSKA (reference sequence). The V end was cut by 4 bases, the J end by 0 bases, with 10 bases between. The CDR3 loop is CSAMWGNSNQPQHF. In nucleotides, the CDR3 is TGCAGTGCTATGTGGGGCAATAGCAATCAGCCCCAGCATTTT.

This chain uses TRBV12-3 or TRBV12-4 with TRBJ2-1; D is possibly TRBD2 (6 bases). This CDR3 has 15 amino acids. V lost 5 bases and J 2 bases, leaving 13 bases between the germline ends. Here the CDR3 DNA reads TGTGCCAGCAGTCAAAGGAGGGGCCCCTACAATGAGCAGTTCTTC. Translating gives CASSQRRGPYNEQFF.

This clonotype was recorded many times. The V call is TRBV28, the J call TRBJ1-6, with 9 positions matching TRBD1. The CDR3 length is 16 residues. V shed 5 bases, J shed 5 bases, and the junction held 7 bases outside the gene matches. Germline lookup yields CDR1 MDHEN and CDR2 SYDVKM. The CDR3 nucleotides read TGTGCCAGCAGTCTCTCCGGGACAGGGCATAATTCACCCCTCCACTTT. It yields the protein CASSLSGTGHNSPLHF. The full variable domain, with the rest looked up from reference TRBV28 and TRBJ1-6, is DVKVTQSSRYLVKRTGEKVFLECVQDMDHENMFWYRQDPGLGLRLIYFSYDVKMKEKGDIPEGYSVSREKKERFSLILESASTNQTSMYLCASSLSGTGHNSPLHFGNGTRLTVT.

There are a few counts of this clonotype. This chain uses TRBV7-9 with TRBJ2-1; D remains unclear. CDR3 length: 17 amino acids. Germline V gene data show CDR1 as SEHNR and CDR2 as FQNEAQ (reference sequence). V was pared by 1 base and J by 0 bases, with 13 bases between. As DNA, the CDR3 is TGTGCCAGCAGCTTAGTTATATTGTTAATCTCCTACAATGAGCAGTTCTTC. The encoded protein is CASSLVILLISYNEQFF.

This clonotype showed up many times. The chain carries TRBV5-1 and TRBJ2-3; perhaps TRBD2 as D (6 bases). V was cut by 4 bases and J by 4 bases, with 16 bases left in between. The CDR3 is 15 residues long. Germline CDR1 reads SGHRS; CDR2 reads YFSETQ. CDR3 loop: CASSLSGGRADTQYF. In DNA, the CDR3 is TGCGCCAGCAGCCTCTCCGGGGGAAGGGCAGATACGCAGTATTTT.